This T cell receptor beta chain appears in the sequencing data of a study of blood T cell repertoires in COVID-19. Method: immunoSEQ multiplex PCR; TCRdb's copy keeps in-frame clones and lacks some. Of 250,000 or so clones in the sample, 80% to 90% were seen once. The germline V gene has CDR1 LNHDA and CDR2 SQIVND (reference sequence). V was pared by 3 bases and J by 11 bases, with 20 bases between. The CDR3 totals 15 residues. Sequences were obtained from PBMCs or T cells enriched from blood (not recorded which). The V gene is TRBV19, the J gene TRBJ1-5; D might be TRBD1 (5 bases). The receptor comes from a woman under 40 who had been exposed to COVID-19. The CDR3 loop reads CASSIRDGGFSTQHF. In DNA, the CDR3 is TGTGCCAGTAGTATCCGCGACGGGGGTTTTTCGACCCAGCATTTT.